This is a list of T cell receptor beta chains from one sample in a study of T cell responses to AZD1222 COVID-19 vaccine. Only in-frame clones appear in the TCRdb table, and some are missing; sequencing was by immunoSEQ multiplex PCR. The sample lists 110,000 to 150,000 clones; around nine tenths were seen once. This material consisted of peripheral blood, taken 28 days after the second AZD1222 dose. All receptors derive from an adult who received the AZD1222 COVID-19 vaccine. Both conserved end residues are part of each CDR3. The order of the fields is V gene, D gene, clone size, J gene, CDR3 protein, CDR3 DNA. D genes are given only for firm matches. The listing skips clone size in some rows; elsewhere it reads once, few, many or a size class.

v_gene: TRBV10-3; d_gene: TRBD2; abundance: .; j_gene: TRBJ2-5; CDR3aa: CATRPSDGLGGGTQETQYF; CDR3nt: TGTGCCACCCGGCCCAGCGATGGACTTGGGGGGGGGACCCAAGAGACCCAGTACTTC
v_gene: TRBV2; d_gene: .; abundance: .; j_gene: TRBJ1-2; CDR3aa: CASSREVLGGYTF; CDR3nt: TGTGCCAGCAGTCGCGAGGTGTTGGGAGGCTACACCTTC
v_gene: TRBV6-4; d_gene: .; abundance: few; j_gene: TRBJ1-1; CDR3aa: CASRTPSLGSGLTEAFF; CDR3nt: TGTGCCAGCAGAACCCCCTCTCTCGGCTCGGGGCTCACTGAAGCTTTCTTT
v_gene: TRBV2; d_gene: .; abundance: .; j_gene: TRBJ1-5; CDR3aa: CASRGVHQRNQPQHF; CDR3nt: TGTGCCAGCAGAGGGGTGCATCAGCGCAATCAGCCCCAGCATTTT
v_gene: TRBV19; d_gene: .; abundance: .; j_gene: TRBJ2-2; CDR3aa: CASSIDSSGVTGELFF; CDR3nt: TGTGCCAGTAGTATAGATAGCTCCGGGGTCACCGGGGAGCTGTTTTTT
v_gene: TRBV15; d_gene: .; abundance: once; j_gene: TRBJ1-5; CDR3aa: CATSRADSRGNQPQHF; CDR3nt: TGTGCCACCAGCAGAGCGGACAGTCGAGGCAATCAGCCCCAGCATTTT
v_gene: TRBV6-5; d_gene: .; abundance: .; j_gene: TRBJ1-1; CDR3aa: CAINWGNMNTEAFF; CDR3nt: TGTGCCATAAATTGGGGTAACATGAACACTGAAGCTTTCTTT
v_gene: TRBV29-1; d_gene: .; abundance: .; j_gene: TRBJ1-1; CDR3aa: CSAAGGLTNTEAFF; CDR3nt: TGCAGCGCCGCCGGGGGGCTTACGAACACTGAAGCTTTCTTT
v_gene: TRBV24-1; d_gene: TRBD1; abundance: .; j_gene: TRBJ2-2; CDR3aa: CATSDRQGATTTGELFF; CDR3nt: TGTGCCACCAGTGACCGACAGGGGGCCACGACCACCGGGGAGCTGTTTTTT
v_gene: TRBV27; d_gene: .; abundance: .; j_gene: TRBJ1-5; CDR3aa: CASSPQGFDQPQHF; CDR3nt: TGTGCCAGCAGTCCACAGGGTTTCGATCAGCCCCAGCATTTT
v_gene: TRBV7-2; d_gene: TRBD2; abundance: .; j_gene: TRBJ2-3; CDR3aa: CASSRNSGGAATDTQYF; CDR3nt: TGTGCCAGCAGTCGAAATAGCGGGGGGGCCGCTACAGATACGCAGTATTTT
v_gene: TRBV29-1; d_gene: TRBD1; abundance: .; j_gene: TRBJ1-1; CDR3aa: CSVDRNRGSREAFF; CDR3nt: TGCAGCGTTGACAGGAACAGGGGATCCCGGGAAGCTTTCTTT
v_gene: TRBV7-3; d_gene: .; abundance: .; j_gene: TRBJ2-2; CDR3aa: CASSALNTGELFF; CDR3nt: TGTGCCAGCAGCGCATTAAACACCGGGGAGCTGTTTTTT
v_gene: TRBV7-2; d_gene: .; abundance: .; j_gene: TRBJ1-3; CDR3aa: CASSFTSTGLSGNTIYF; CDR3nt: TGTGCCAGCAGCTTTACCTCTACAGGGCTCTCTGGAAACACCATATATTTT
v_gene: TRBV5-1; d_gene: .; abundance: .; j_gene: TRBJ1-5; CDR3aa: CASSFGEYSNQPQHF; CDR3nt: TGCGCCAGCAGCTTCGGAGAATATAGCAATCAGCCCCAGCATTTT
v_gene: TRBV19; d_gene: .; abundance: .; j_gene: TRBJ1-5; CDR3aa: CASSNGNSNQPQHF; CDR3nt: TGTGCCAGTAGTAACGGGAATAGCAATCAGCCCCAGCATTTT
v_gene: TRBV7-2; d_gene: .; abundance: once; j_gene: TRBJ1-1; CDR3aa: CASSFQGLNTEAFF; CDR3nt: TGTGCCAGCAGCTTTCAGGGGCTGAACACTGAAGCTTTCTTT
v_gene: TRBV5-1; d_gene: .; abundance: .; j_gene: TRBJ2-3; CDR3aa: CASSEGISTADTQYF; CDR3nt: TGCGCCAGCAGCGAGGGGATATCTACAGCAGATACGCAGTATTTT
v_gene: TRBV30; d_gene: .; abundance: .; j_gene: TRBJ1-1; CDR3aa: CAWTQGNTEAFF; CDR3nt: TGTGCCTGGACCCAGGGCAACACTGAAGCTTTCTTT
v_gene: TRBV19; d_gene: .; abundance: .; j_gene: TRBJ2-2; CDR3aa: CASSIAGNTGELFF; CDR3nt: TGTGCCAGTAGTATAGCTGGGAACACCGGGGAGCTGTTTTTT
v_gene: TRBV5-4; d_gene: .; abundance: .; j_gene: TRBJ1-2; CDR3aa: CASSLKSGNYGYTF; CDR3nt: TGTGCCAGCAGCTTAAAATCCGGGAACTATGGCTACACCTTC
v_gene: TRBV28; d_gene: TRBD1; abundance: .; j_gene: TRBJ1-2; CDR3aa: CASSYVDRGLWGYTF; CDR3nt: TGTGCCAGCAGTTACGTTGACAGGGGGCTTTGGGGCTACACCTTC
v_gene: TRBV24-1; d_gene: .; abundance: .; j_gene: TRBJ1-4; CDR3aa: CATSREGNEKLFF; CDR3nt: TGTGCCACCAGCCGAGAGGGGAATGAAAAACTGTTTTTT
v_gene: TRBV5-1; d_gene: .; abundance: .; j_gene: TRBJ1-6; CDR3aa: CASSFWGINSPLHF; CDR3nt: TGCGCCAGCAGCTTTTGGGGGATAAATTCACCCCTCCACTTT
v_gene: TRBV5-4; d_gene: TRBD2; abundance: .; j_gene: TRBJ2-1; CDR3aa: CASSLHALAGGPNEQFF; CDR3nt: TGTGCCAGCAGCTTGCATGCGCTAGCGGGAGGGCCGAATGAGCAGTTCTTC
v_gene: TRBV18; d_gene: .; abundance: .; j_gene: TRBJ2-7; CDR3aa: CASSSTETYEQYF; CDR3nt: TGTGCCAGCTCCTCTACCGAGACCTACGAGCAGTACTTC
v_gene: TRBV27; d_gene: .; abundance: .; j_gene: TRBJ1-1; CDR3aa: CASSPSRRGFTEAFF; CDR3nt: TGTGCCAGCAGTCCGTCTCGCCGGGGGTTCACTGAAGCTTTCTTT
v_gene: TRBV18; d_gene: .; abundance: .; j_gene: TRBJ2-1; CDR3aa: CASSPANSNEQFF; CDR3nt: TGTGCCAGCTCCCCCGCCAATTCCAATGAGCAGTTCTTC
v_gene: TRBV12-3/TRBV12-4; d_gene: .; abundance: .; j_gene: TRBJ2-7; CDR3aa: CASSLGGTYEQYF; CDR3nt: TGTGCCAGCAGTCTCGGAGGTACCTACGAGCAGTACTTC
v_gene: TRBV5-1; d_gene: .; abundance: .; j_gene: TRBJ2-5; CDR3aa: CASSPRGQTQYF; CDR3nt: TGCGCCAGCAGTCCAAGGGGACAGACCCAGTACTTC
v_gene: TRBV28; d_gene: .; abundance: .; j_gene: TRBJ1-5; CDR3aa: CASSLTDQTQHF; CDR3nt: TGTGCCAGCAGTCTTACAGATCAGACCCAGCATTTT
v_gene: TRBV19; d_gene: TRBD1; abundance: .; j_gene: TRBJ1-2; CDR3aa: CASSIPRQGYYGYTF; CDR3nt: TGTGCCAGTAGTATACCCCGACAGGGGTACTATGGCTACACCTTC
v_gene: TRBV5-1; d_gene: .; abundance: .; j_gene: TRBJ1-5; CDR3aa: CASSPSTDQPQHF; CDR3nt: TGCGCCAGCAGCCCCTCTACGGATCAGCCCCAGCATTTT
v_gene: TRBV6-1; d_gene: .; abundance: many; j_gene: TRBJ1-6; CDR3aa: CASSEADRAGNSPLHF; CDR3nt: TGTGCCAGCAGTGAAGCGGATCGGGCTGGCAATTCACCCCTCCACTTT
v_gene: TRBV7-9; d_gene: .; abundance: .; j_gene: TRBJ1-2; CDR3aa: CASSLARRDYGYTF; CDR3nt: TGTGCCAGCAGCTTAGCGCGGAGGGACTATGGCTACACCTTC
v_gene: TRBV6-5; d_gene: .; abundance: .; j_gene: TRBJ1-2; CDR3aa: CASSPSGDYGYTF; CDR3nt: TGTGCCAGCAGTCCCTCAGGGGATTATGGCTACACCTTC
v_gene: TRBV29-1; d_gene: .; abundance: .; j_gene: TRBJ1-1; CDR3aa: CSVVRSEGTEAFF; CDR3nt: TGCAGCGTTGTCAGAAGCGAGGGCACTGAAGCTTTCTTT
v_gene: TRBV7-8; d_gene: .; abundance: .; j_gene: TRBJ2-2; CDR3aa: CASSLVSNTGELFF; CDR3nt: TGTGCCAGCAGCTTAGTTTCGAACACCGGGGAGCTGTTTTTT
v_gene: TRBV9; d_gene: TRBD1; abundance: .; j_gene: TRBJ2-7; CDR3aa: CASSVAPGQGTRNEQYF; CDR3nt: TGTGCCAGCAGCGTAGCACCAGGACAGGGGACGAGGAACGAGCAGTACTTC
v_gene: TRBV6-6; d_gene: .; abundance: .; j_gene: TRBJ1-5; CDR3aa: CASGDDSNQPQHF; CDR3nt: TGTGCCAGTGGGGACGATAGCAATCAGCCCCAGCATTTT
v_gene: TRBV19; d_gene: TRBD2; abundance: .; j_gene: TRBJ2-1; CDR3aa: CASSEAGSSYNEQFF; CDR3nt: TGTGCCAGTAGTGAAGCGGGGTCCTCCTACAATGAGCAGTTCTTC
v_gene: TRBV4-2; d_gene: .; abundance: .; j_gene: TRBJ1-3; CDR3aa: CASSQDAGGGAGNTIYF; CDR3nt: TGTGCCAGCAGCCAAGACGCGGGAGGGGGTGCTGGAAACACCATATATTTT
v_gene: TRBV28; d_gene: .; abundance: .; j_gene: TRBJ2-3; CDR3aa: CASSEAGGLWTQYF; CDR3nt: TGTGCCAGCAGTGAGGCCGGGGGCCTCTGGACGCAGTATTTT
v_gene: TRBV28; d_gene: .; abundance: once; j_gene: TRBJ2-7; CDR3aa: CASRDGGGRGTYEQYF; CDR3nt: TGTGCCAGCAGGGATGGCGGTGGCAGGGGAACCTACGAGCAGTACTTC
v_gene: TRBV6-1; d_gene: .; abundance: .; j_gene: TRBJ1-1; CDR3aa: CASSEIAVNTEAFF; CDR3nt: TGTGCCAGCAGTGAAATAGCAGTGAACACTGAAGCTTTCTTT
v_gene: TRBV9; d_gene: TRBD1; abundance: .; j_gene: TRBJ1-2; CDR3aa: CASSELDRAFDYGYTF; CDR3nt: TGTGCCAGCAGCGAGCTGGACAGGGCCTTTGACTATGGCTACACCTTC
v_gene: TRBV3-1/TRBV3-2; d_gene: .; abundance: once; j_gene: TRBJ1-1; CDR3aa: CASSQVQPNTEAFF; CDR3nt: TGTGCCAGCAGCCAAGTACAGCCGAACACTGAAGCTTTCTTT
v_gene: TRBV28; d_gene: .; abundance: .; j_gene: TRBJ2-7; CDR3aa: CASKQGGYEQYF; CDR3nt: TGTGCCAGCAAACAAGGGGGCTACGAGCAGTACTTC
v_gene: TRBV2; d_gene: .; abundance: .; j_gene: TRBJ2-1; CDR3aa: CASRAGNEQFF; CDR3nt: TGTGCCAGCCGGGCGGGAAATGAGCAGTTCTTC
v_gene: TRBV24-1; d_gene: .; abundance: .; j_gene: TRBJ2-1; CDR3aa: CATSEPMEGGSYNEQFF; CDR3nt: TGTGCCACCAGTGAGCCTATGGAAGGGGGCTCCTACAATGAGCAGTTCTTC
v_gene: TRBV24-1; d_gene: .; abundance: .; j_gene: TRBJ2-6; CDR3aa: CATSVLDRHSGANVLTF; CDR3nt: TGTGCCACCAGTGTTCTAGACAGGCACTCTGGGGCCAACGTCCTGACTTTC
v_gene: TRBV7-2; d_gene: TRBD2; abundance: .; j_gene: TRBJ2-3; CDR3aa: CASSRRGDRTDTQYF; CDR3nt: TGTGCCAGCAGTAGGCGGGGGGACCGTACAGATACGCAGTATTTT
v_gene: TRBV30; d_gene: TRBD1; abundance: .; j_gene: TRBJ2-3; CDR3aa: CAWLPGTGALSTDTQYF; CDR3nt: TGTGCCTGGCTTCCCGGGACAGGGGCCCTTAGCACAGATACGCAGTATTTT
v_gene: TRBV5-4; d_gene: TRBD2; abundance: once; j_gene: TRBJ2-1; CDR3aa: CASSIISGGADNEQFF; CDR3nt: TGTGCCAGCAGTATTATTAGCGGGGGGGCCGACAATGAGCAGTTCTTC
v_gene: TRBV12-5; d_gene: TRBD1; abundance: .; j_gene: TRBJ1-5; CDR3aa: CASGLPTTTGQGSLSNQPQHF; CDR3nt: TGTGCTAGTGGTTTGCCTACCACGACGGGACAGGGGAGCTTAAGCAATCAGCCCCAGCATTTT
v_gene: TRBV28; d_gene: TRBD2; abundance: .; j_gene: TRBJ2-3; CDR3aa: CASSPAGGPPTDTQYF; CDR3nt: TGTGCCAGCAGTCCAGCGGGGGGGCCCCCAACAGATACGCAGTATTTT
v_gene: TRBV9; d_gene: .; abundance: .; j_gene: TRBJ2-1; CDR3aa: CASSPRASGNYNEQFF; CDR3nt: TGTGCCAGCAGCCCCCGGGCGTCGGGTAACTACAATGAGCAGTTCTTC